The subject of this entry is one TCR beta chain. In the original workflow: Reference gene primer amplification gave nucleated cell count estimates. Sequenced by immunoSEQ multiplex PCR; TCRdb stores in-frame clones only, minus some. That table is the source of V, J and clone size, and D and trimming were worked out from the DNA. The profile shows about 98,000 clones, about 89% of them singletons. Germline trimming cut 2 bases from V and 3 bases from J; bases unmatched to any gene: 6. The CDR3 sequence is 15 residues long. The V gene's germline CDR1 is KGHSH and CDR2 LQKENI. This specimen belongs to a study of blood T cell repertoires in COVID-19. Study-level information: The United States, Italy and Spain supplied acute and convalescent COVID-19 samples.

This clonotype was sampled from a man between 50 and 59 years old with acute or convalescent COVID-19. The chain joins TRBV18 to TRBJ2-7; 8 nucleotides match TRBD2. The sequenced sample consisted of peripheral blood. The chain's CDR3 is CASSPGGLVYYEQYF. CDR3 coding DNA: TGTGCCAGCTCACCAGGGGGACTAGTATACTACGAGCAGTACTTC.